The T cell receptor beta chain under discussion was sequenced for a study of cytomegalovirus exposure and HLA in healthy donors. Clones were sequenced by immunoSEQ multiplex PCR, and TCRdb holds only the in-frame ones, with some missing. The data hold approximately 140,000 clones, with around 84% observed a single time. Input material: PBMCs. The sequence derives from a man younger than 35 in good health and CMV-seropositive.

The CDR3 region is CASSSAGTAGGNTIYF. The CDR3, as DNA: TGCGCCAGCAGCTCAGCCGGGACGGCGGGGGGAAACACCATATATTTT. The chain employs TRBV5-1 and TRBJ1-3; D might be TRBD1 (5 bases). Trimming removed 3 bases from V and 4 bases from J, with 17 bases in between. Germline CDR1 and CDR2: SGHRS and YFSETQ. CDR3 length equals 16 residues. Full variable domain (missing parts from reference TRBV5-1 and TRBJ1-3): KAGVTQTPRYLIKTRGQQVTLSCSPISGHRSVSWYQQTPGQGLQFLFEYFSETQRNKGNFPGRFSGRQFSNSRSEMNVSTLELGDSALYLCASSSAGTAGGNTIYFGEGSWLTVV.